This TCR beta chain was sequenced in a study of blood T cell repertoires in COVID-19 (dated by TCRdb to about 2020). Regarding the research as a whole: The collaborator samples originated in the United States, Italy and Spain and spanned the acute and convalescent phases of COVID-19. The repertoires were released in a freely available public database meant as a resource for research on the immune response to SARS-CoV-2. Nearly every sample came with metadata listing a de-identified subject ID, COVID-19 status, age in years and sex. Subjects who had been exposed to COVID-19, were actively infected with it, or had recovered from it provided the deeply sampled blood TCRbeta repertoires that made up the dataset. HLA class I and class II types, where available, came from metadata supplied by the sample provider rather than from assay-based typing. The samples were drawn from the first 160 participants of the ongoing ImmuneRACE study and from 950 to 1,500 subjects provided by 6 global collaborators. The material from the prospective study consisted of cDNA or gDNA derived from T cells, B-cell-depleted T cells, or PBMCs.

About this clone itself: This clone's antigen is unknown. Base qualities are missing; no much larger clone stands one base away.

The collaborating institutions used their own protocols to collect whole blood in K2EDTA tubes. For TCRbeta analysis, collaborators shipped samples in one of three forms: frozen whole blood, isolated PBMCs, or DNA extracted from either of those sample types. From its cysteine to its phenylalanine, the CDR3 spans 15 amino acids. Only CDR3 DNA remains: 45 bases, in frame from the first base. The germline V gene (reference sequence) gives CDR1 as SGHNT and CDR2 as YYREEE. The V and J ends are trimmed by 4 bases and 3 bases, leaving 17 bases between them. Beyond this particular receptor, the publication reports: The quantity of clinical and demographic metadata differed by source and by participant and was supplied without curation.

TCRbeta CDR3 regions were amplified from genomic DNA using the immunoSEQ Assay, a bias-controlled multiplex PCR. The authors processed their data as follows. The number of nucleated cells in each sample was estimated by amplification of reference gene primers within the assay. To quantify the absolute abundance of each unique TCRbeta CDR3 rearrangement, sequence reads were collapsed and filtered. Productive Simpson clonality was computed per sample as the square root of Simpson's diversity index over productive rearrangements. The table comes from immuneACCESS by way of TCRdb, which keeps in-frame sequences with V and J called. Part of the clones is missing from these tables; in studies checked, under half for an unresolved V gene and the rest for unknown reasons. V and J calls and clone size are as listed in that table; D and trimming were resolved from the DNA. The sample data list roughly 98,000 clones, and approximately 92% of these were observed just once. About 6.3% of the sample lies in the top ten.

Here the chain combines TRBV5-4 and TRBJ2-7; the D segment could be TRBD2, given 5 matching bases. This sequence originates from a woman aged 55-70 years with active COVID-19. Sequencing was done on a sample of peripheral blood. The DNA sequence reads TGTGCCAGCAGCGGCGACGTTGAGGGCGACTACGAGCAGTACTTC. This sequence encodes CASSGDVEGDYEQYF.